The clone carrying this TCR beta chain has a handful of counts. Antigen specificity is unknown. This sample was taken from a study of CD4+ T cells in melanoma. Sequenced by immunoSEQ multiplex PCR; TCRdb stores in-frame clones only, minus some. The sample contains approximately 15,000 clones, 75% to 90% of which appear only once. V dropped 5 bases and J dropped 2; count of bases not matched to a gene: 5. The CDR3 sequence is 14 residues long. The germline V gene has CDR1 SGHTA and CDR2 FQGTGA. General study points: CD8+ T cell, macrophage and B cell function reportedly correlated with neoantigen-specific CD4+ T cells. Reportedly, melanoma neoantigen-specific CD4+ T cells showed varied differentiation states.

Sample: cells from a culture (not recorded whether cultured in vitro). This receptor was taken from a human donor with melanoma. The chain couples TRBV7-3 to TRBJ1-1; 7 nucleotides agree with TRBD1. CDR3 sequence (DNA): TGTGCCAGCAGCATGACAGGGCCCAACACTGAAGCTTTCTTT. Translated: CASSMTGPNTEAFF.